The sequence of this TCR beta chain was determined in a study of identical twins. General study results and limits: Insertions ran lower in abundant cord blood beta clonotypes, though not in memory repertoires. These conclusions were based on statistical analysis (cross-sectional, not following the same donors).

A word on this clonotype: Its antigen remains unidentified.

A single record per CDR3 protein comes from TCRdb applying MiXCR to the 5' RACE reads. The profile covers some 500,000 distinct CDR3 sequences, with 11% to 15% appearing a single time and about 0.52% taken by the ten largest. Germline CDR1 and CDR2: DFQATT and SNEGSKA (reference sequence). V was clipped by 7 bases and J by 8 bases; unmatched bases: 7. The CDR3 sequence is 12 residues long. The sample was also reused in another study, on yellow fever vaccine responses in identical twins. That source notes: Vaccine T cell responses of twins reportedly seemed partly convergent and partly personalized.

The sequence came from a woman aged 18-35 years in good health. The chain is built from TRBV20-1 and TRBJ1-4, with 7 bases identical to TRBD1. The sample was CD4+ T cells sorted from blood. The CDR3 coding sequence is TGCAGTGTCACAGGGGCTAGCGAAAAACTGTTTTTT. Its protein is CSVTGASEKLFF.